The rows below give T cell receptor beta chains drawn from one sample of a study of CD8+ T cells in alopecia areata. Assay used: immunoSEQ multiplex PCR; TCRdb lists only in-frame clones, some missing. Of 190,000 or so clones listed, about 60% are singletons. This material consisted of CD8+ T cells sorted from blood, taken at week 24, from a patient treated with tofacitinib. These receptors were collected from a human donor with alopecia areata. Both conserved end residues are part of each CDR3. Fields, in order: clone size, D gene, J gene, V gene, CDR3 protein, CDR3 DNA. A D gene is named only where the DNA matches it firmly. Where a row states a size, it is once, few, many or the class of an expanded clone; other rows omit it.

>few|.|TRBJ2-1|TRBV2
CASSVRRGFNEQFF
TGTGCCAGCAGTGTGAGGCGGGGATTCAATGAGCAGTTCTTC
>.|.|TRBJ1-2|TRBV7-8
CASSLDESGYTF
TGTGCCAGCAGCTTAGACGAGTCTGGCTACACCTTC
>.|.|TRBJ1-5|TRBV19
CASSIVSGEGQPQHF
TGTGCCAGTAGTATAGTGTCAGGGGAAGGACAGCCCCAGCATTTT
>.|.|TRBJ2-3|TRBV9
CASSVEKADTQYF
TGTGCCAGCAGCGTAGAGAAAGCGGATACGCAGTATTTT
>.|.|TRBJ2-3|TRBV7-6
CASSSGPTDTQYF
TGTGCCAGCAGCTCCGGACCCACAGATACGCAGTATTTT
>.|.|TRBJ1-5|TRBV27
CASSPGFGNQPQHF
TGTGCCAGCAGCCCCGGGTTTGGCAATCAGCCCCAGCATTTT
>.|.|TRBJ2-7|TRBV7-9
CASSPGRSGAYEQYF
TGTGCCAGCAGCCCAGGCCGGAGCGGAGCCTACGAGCAGTACTTC
>.|TRBD2|TRBJ2-1|TRBV4-1
CASSLAGESSYNEQFF
TGCGCCAGCAGCTTAGCGGGGGAAAGCTCCTACAATGAGCAGTTCTTC
>.|TRBD2|TRBJ2-5|TRBV11-2
CASSLGERRLATETQYF
TGTGCCAGCAGCTTAGGGGAGCGGAGACTAGCGACAGAGACCCAGTACTTC
>.|.|TRBJ1-2|TRBV7-9
CASSFPHIGRHGYTF
TGTGCCAGCAGCTTCCCTCACATAGGACGGCATGGCTACACCTTC
>.|TRBD2|TRBJ2-3|TRBV27
CASSPIGWRGGSTDTQYF
TGTGCCAGCAGTCCGATTGGTTGGCGCGGGGGAAGCACAGATACGCAGTATTTT
>once|.|TRBJ1-5|TRBV7-8
CASSPTRQGNQPQHF
TGTGCCAGCAGCCCCACCCGACAGGGCAATCAGCCCCAGCATTTT
>.|.|TRBJ2-7|TRBV13
CASRQGNEQYF
TGTGCCAGCAGACAGGGCAACGAGCAGTACTTC
>.|.|TRBJ2-3|TRBV4-2
CASSGSAGGRRISTDTQYF
TGTGCCAGCAGCGGATCCGCCGGGGGACGCCGGATTAGCACAGATACGCAGTATTTT
>few|TRBD1|TRBJ1-5|TRBV15
CATSRPGQAQPQHF
TGTGCCACCAGCAGACCGGGACAGGCTCAGCCCCAGCATTTT
>few|.|TRBJ1-1|TRBV6-1
CASTPGYTEAFF
TGTGCCAGCACTCCGGGTTACACTGAAGCTTTCTTT
>.|TRBD2|TRBJ2-7|TRBV7-9
CASSSPSGGAYEQYF
TGTGCCAGCAGCTCACCTTCTGGGGGGGCCTACGAGCAGTACTTC
>.|TRBD2|TRBJ2-5|TRBV11-2
CASSLEQAGGLQETQYF
TGTGCCAGCAGCTTAGAGCAAGCGGGGGGCCTCCAAGAGACCCAGTACTTC
>.|.|TRBJ1-1|TRBV5-6
CASRMVQMNTEAFF
TGTGCCAGTAGGATGGTACAGATGAACACTGAAGCTTTCTTT
>once|.|TRBJ2-2|TRBV15
CATSTPRAGELFF
TGTGCCACCAGTACTCCCAGGGCCGGGGAGCTGTTTTTT
>.|.|TRBJ2-6|TRBV7-9
CASRGGVWANVLTF
TGTGCCAGCAGAGGAGGGGTCTGGGCCAACGTCCTGACTTTC
>few|.|TRBJ2-1|TRBV9
CASSGGQSSYNEQFF
TGTGCCAGCAGCGGAGGACAGAGCTCCTACAATGAGCAGTTCTTC
>.|.|TRBJ1-1|TRBV13
CASSLVGTEAFF
TGTGCCAGCAGCTTAGTGGGCACTGAAGCTTTCTTT
>.|.|TRBJ1-6|TRBV5-6
CASSLGYSPLHF
TGTGCCAGCAGCTTGGGATATTCACCCCTCCACTTT
>.|TRBD1|TRBJ2-5|TRBV29-1
CSVDLTGGMRGETQYF
TGCAGCGTTGACCTGACAGGGGGGATGCGGGGAGAGACCCAGTACTTC
>.|.|TRBJ1-2|TRBV29-1
CSVGWQAQNYGYTF
TGCAGCGTTGGGTGGCAGGCCCAGAACTATGGCTACACCTTC
>few|.|TRBJ2-5|TRBV29-1
CSVEDFITRDSHQETQYF
TGCAGCGTTGAAGATTTTATCACCCGGGACTCACACCAAGAGACCCAGTACTTC
>.|.|TRBJ1-5|TRBV6-5
CASALQGGIGQPQHF
TGTGCCAGCGCCCTACAGGGAGGTATAGGCCAGCCCCAGCATTTT
>few|.|TRBJ2-7|TRBV2
CASSDSLGPRDEQYF
TGTGCCAGCAGCGACAGTCTTGGGCCTCGGGACGAGCAGTACTTC
>.|TRBD1|TRBJ2-5|TRBV19
CAIRLGTGLNQETQYF
TGTGCCATTAGGCTAGGGACAGGGCTTAACCAAGAGACCCAGTACTTC
>few|.|TRBJ1-2|TRBV6-1
CASSEAGRTYGYTF
TGTGCCAGCAGTGAAGCGGGCCGCACCTATGGCTACACCTTC
>.|.|TRBJ2-2|TRBV27
CASSSPRTGNTGELFF
TGTGCCAGCAGTTCCCCTAGGACGGGGAACACCGGGGAGCTGTTTTTT
>.|TRBD1|TRBJ1-2|TRBV29-1
CSVELGGRGKYGYTF
TGCAGCGTTGAGCTTGGGGGCAGGGGGAAGTATGGCTACACCTTC
>.|.|TRBJ2-1|TRBV4-1
CASRDGYNEQFF
TGCGCCAGCAGGGACGGGTACAATGAGCAGTTCTTC
>.|.|TRBJ2-3|TRBV18
CASSPLRFGTDTQYF
TGTGCCAGCTCACCACTCAGGTTCGGCACAGATACGCAGTATTTT
>few|TRBD1|TRBJ1-6|TRBV5-1
CASSFGRPQGANSPLHF
TGCGCCAGCAGCTTTGGCAGGCCTCAGGGGGCCAATTCACCCCTCCACTTT
>.|.|TRBJ2-5|TRBV12-5
CASGIGDHYRETQYF
TGTGCTAGTGGTATTGGAGATCATTACCGGGAGACCCAGTACTTC
>.|TRBD1|TRBJ2-7|TRBV30
CACGQGYEQYF
TGTGCCTGCGGACAGGGTTACGAGCAGTACTTC
>.|.|TRBJ1-2|TRBV23-1
CASSLWAATAF
TGCGCCAGCAGTCTTTGGGCAGCTACAGCATTC
>.|.|TRBJ1-2|TRBV9
CASSSRDGYTF
TGTGCCAGCAGCTCCAGGGATGGCTACACCTTC
>.|TRBD1|TRBJ1-4|TRBV9
CASSATGGDEKLFF
TGTGCCAGCAGCGCGACAGGGGGGGATGAAAAACTGTTTTTT
>.|.|TRBJ2-3|TRBV27
CASSIYPDTQYF
TGTGCCAGCAGCATCTACCCCGATACGCAGTATTTT
>.|.|TRBJ2-1|TRBV9
CASSVGISSYNEQFF
TGTGCCAGCAGCGTAGGGATTAGCTCCTACAATGAGCAGTTCTTC
>.|.|TRBJ2-7|TRBV5-1
CASSLRSRDYEQYF
TGCGCCAGCAGCTTGCGGTCCAGAGACTACGAGCAGTACTTC
>.|.|TRBJ1-1|TRBV5-4
CASSFNTEAFF
TGTGCCAGCAGCTTCAACACTGAAGCTTTCTTT
>few|TRBD1|TRBJ1-1|TRBV7-6
CASSPWTGGNTEAFF
TGTGCCAGCAGCCCGTGGACAGGGGGGAACACTGAAGCTTTCTTT
>.|TRBD1|TRBJ2-7|TRBV29-1
CSVDGGRDRTPPEQYF
TGCAGCGTTGATGGGGGCCGGGACAGGACCCCTCCCGAGCAGTACTTC
>.|.|TRBJ1-2|TRBV29-1
CSVEDGANYGYTF
TGCAGCGTTGAAGATGGCGCTAACTATGGCTACACCTTC
>.|.|TRBJ1-5|TRBV10-2
CASSAGRNQPQHF
TGCGCCAGCAGTGCCGGGAGGAATCAGCCCCAGCATTTT
>few|.|TRBJ2-1|TRBV4-1
CASSQTVHGNNEQFF
TGCGCCAGCAGCCAAACCGTACACGGAAACAATGAGCAGTTCTTC
>.|TRBD2|TRBJ2-5|TRBV6-5
CASRSSGGAKTQYF
TGTGCCAGCAGATCGAGCGGGGGGGCAAAGACCCAGTACTTC
>once|TRBD1|TRBJ1-5|TRBV5-1
CASSPGQGGPQHF
TGCGCCAGCAGTCCAGGACAGGGTGGTCCCCAGCATTTT
>.|.|TRBJ1-2|TRBV7-9
CASSLVRGTGYTF
TGTGCCAGCAGCTTAGTCCGGGGAACAGGCTACACCTTC
>.|.|TRBJ1-2|TRBV7-2
CASSPRSHGYTF
TGTGCCAGCAGCCCACGTAGTCATGGCTACACCTTC
>.|.|TRBJ2-6|TRBV13
CASSSGISGANVLTF
TGTGCCAGCAGCTCAGGGATCTCTGGGGCCAACGTCCTGACTTTC
>once|.|TRBJ2-1|TRBV25-1
CASMANRRINEQFF
TGTGCCAGCATGGCAAACCGCAGGATCAATGAGCAGTTCTTC
>.|.|TRBJ1-5|TRBV2
CASSEIGGDQPQHF
TGTGCCAGCAGTGAAATCGGGGGCGATCAGCCCCAGCATTTT